The present entry profiles one TCR beta chain with its context. The treatment here: some 20 received Ad26.COV2.S at low or high dose, single or two shots; about five received placebo; per-sample allocation not given. Day 63 following the first vaccine or placebo injection was when the samples were taken. The study used a vaccine consisting of an Ad26 vector that expressed Wuhan-strain SARS-CoV-2 spike. These data belong to a study of Ad26.COV2.S vaccination and SARS-CoV-2 variants. Whole-study context: The vaccine Ad26.COV2.S was put into the muscle once, or twice with 56 days between.

Method: immunoSEQ multiplex PCR; TCRdb's copy keeps in-frame clones and lacks some. The table shows some 640,000 clones, with roughly 90% occurring only once. V dropped 9 bases and J dropped 4; count of bases not matched to a gene: 8. The CDR3 runs to 13 residues. CDR1 is LNHDA, CDR2 SQIVND, per germline (reference sequence). The chain employs TRBV19 and TRBJ1-2, with 7 bases identical to TRBD1. Sequenced material: peripheral blood, taken in a trial of Ad26.COV2.S vaccine versus placebo. This sequence was found in a person aged 18-65 years who received the Ad26.COV2.S COVID-19 vaccine or a placebo. The CDR3 sequence: CASTRQGTYGYTF. The DNA for the CDR3 is TGTGCCAGCACAAGACAGGGCACCTATGGCTACACCTTC.